The rows below give T cell receptor beta chains drawn from one sample of a study of technical replicates of blood from a few donors. Some clones are missing from TCRdb's copy, which holds only in-frame ones; the method was immunoSEQ multiplex PCR. The table shows 45,000 to 55,000 clones, with roughly 92% occurring only once. Sequencing was done on a sample of T cells isolated from PBMCs. The receptors derive from a human donor in good health. Each CDR3 is given with its conserved first and last residue. The D gene is left open where the match is weak. Clone size is stated in some rows and not others, as once, few, many or a class when expanded.

CDR3: CASSPSGGAPYEQYF
DNA: TGTGCCAGCAGTCCTAGCGGGGGGGCCCCCTACGAGCAGTACTTC
D: TRBD2
J: TRBJ2-7
size: .
V: TRBV6-5

CDR3: CASNAGANTGELFF
DNA: TGCGCCAGCAACGCGGGGGCGAACACCGGGGAGCTGTTTTTT
D: TRBD2
J: TRBJ2-2
size: .
V: TRBV5-1

CDR3: CASSQDHRGSSGANVLTF
DNA: TGTGCCAGCAGCCAAGATCACCGGGGGAGCTCTGGGGCCAACGTCCTGACTTTC
D: .
J: TRBJ2-6
size: .
V: TRBV14

CDR3: CASSPQERAGSTDTQYF
DNA: TGTGCCAGCTCACCACAAGAGAGGGCCGGGAGCACAGATACGCAGTATTTT
D: .
J: TRBJ2-3
size: .
V: TRBV18

CDR3: CASSYGRAWFF
DNA: TGTGCCAGCAGTTACGGCAGGGCCTGGTTCTTC
D: .
J: TRBJ2-1
size: .
V: TRBV6-5

CDR3: CASSGGLNTEAFF
DNA: TGTGCCAGCAGCGGGGGGCTCAACACTGAAGCTTTCTTT
D: .
J: TRBJ1-1
size: .
V: TRBV9

CDR3: CASSPNQGAGELFF
DNA: TGCGCCAGCAGCCCAAATCAGGGGGCCGGGGAGCTGTTTTTT
D: TRBD1
J: TRBJ2-2
size: .
V: TRBV5-1

CDR3: CASRRLAGGPGSKNIQYF
DNA: TGTGCCAGCAGGAGACTAGCGGGAGGGCCGGGATCCAAAAACATTCAGTACTTC
D: TRBD2
J: TRBJ2-4
size: .
V: TRBV11-2

CDR3: CATSRDQGLVYEQYF
DNA: TGTGCCACCAGCAGAGATCAGGGGCTAGTCTACGAGCAGTACTTC
D: .
J: TRBJ2-7
size: .
V: TRBV15

CDR3: CASSIGQGYMNQPQHF
DNA: TGTGCCAGTAGTATCGGACAGGGGTATATGAATCAGCCCCAGCATTTT
D: TRBD1
J: TRBJ1-5
size: .
V: TRBV19

CDR3: CASTGSGLAGEYYEQYF
DNA: TGTGCCAGCACGGGAAGTGGACTAGCGGGAGAATACTACGAGCAGTACTTC
D: TRBD2
J: TRBJ2-7
size: .
V: TRBV18

CDR3: CAISEAGYNTDTQYF
DNA: TGTGCCATCAGTGAAGCGGGATATAATACAGATACGCAGTATTTT
D: TRBD2
J: TRBJ2-3
size: .
V: TRBV10-3

CDR3: CASSLVGGRGDTEAFF
DNA: TGCGCCAGCAGCTTGGTGGGGGGGCGAGGGGACACTGAAGCTTTCTTT
D: .
J: TRBJ1-1
size: .
V: TRBV5-1

CDR3: CASSFAGTSGGAAGETQYF
DNA: TGTGCCAGCAGCTTCGCCGGGACTAGCGGGGGGGCCGCGGGGGAGACCCAGTACTTC
D: TRBD2
J: TRBJ2-5
size: .
V: TRBV13

CDR3: CSVTTQGGPQHF
DNA: TGCAGCGTTACAACACAGGGTGGGCCCCAGCATTTT
D: .
J: TRBJ1-5
size: .
V: TRBV29-1

CDR3: CVSLTAGSQYF
DNA: TGTGTCTCCCTAACCGCGGGGTCCCAGTACTTC
D: .
J: TRBJ2-5
size: .
V: TRBV7-9

CDR3: CATSDTGQMGAEAFF
DNA: TGTGCCACCAGCGATACAGGGCAGATGGGGGCTGAAGCTTTCTTT
D: .
J: TRBJ1-1
size: .
V: TRBV15

CDR3: CASSLETSGNVDTQYF
DNA: TGCGCCAGCAGCTTGGAAACTAGCGGGAACGTTGATACGCAGTATTTT
D: TRBD2
J: TRBJ2-3
size: .
V: TRBV5-1

CDR3: CSVFRTGGPQPQHF
DNA: TGCAGCGTTTTCCGCACAGGGGGCCCTCAGCCCCAGCATTTT
D: TRBD1
J: TRBJ1-5
size: .
V: TRBV29-1

CDR3: CASSPGDAGRHYGYTF
DNA: TGTGCCAGCAGCCCCGGGGACGCCGGGAGGCACTATGGCTACACCTTC
D: .
J: TRBJ1-2
size: .
V: TRBV11-2

CDR3: CAISVLAGSTYNEQFF
DNA: TGTGCCATCAGCGTCTTGGCAGGGTCCACCTACAATGAGCAGTTCTTC
D: .
J: TRBJ2-1
size: .
V: TRBV10-3

CDR3: CAISESSPVNTQYF
DNA: TGTGCCATCAGTGAGTCATCCCCTGTAAATACGCAGTATTTT
D: .
J: TRBJ2-3
size: .
V: TRBV10-3

CDR3: CASSLYAGGDRVAFF
DNA: TGTGCCAGCAGCTTATATGCAGGAGGGGACAGGGTGGCTTTCTTT
D: TRBD1
J: TRBJ1-1
size: once
V: TRBV11-3

CDR3: CASSPPRGKKQSYEQYF
DNA: TGTGCCAGCAGCCCTCCAAGAGGGAAGAAACAAAGCTACGAGCAGTACTTC
D: .
J: TRBJ2-7
size: .
V: TRBV13

CDR3: CASSYEPGQLIEAFF
DNA: TGTGCCAGCAGCTATGAACCGGGACAGCTGATTGAAGCTTTCTTT
D: TRBD1
J: TRBJ1-1
size: .
V: TRBV9

CDR3: CASSFGGSGGAFTDTQYF
DNA: TGTGCCAGCAGCTTTGGGGGAAGCGGGGGGGCCTTCACAGATACGCAGTATTTT
D: TRBD2
J: TRBJ2-3
size: .
V: TRBV7-9

CDR3: CASSPDTDSYNEQFF
DNA: TGTGCCAGCTCACCAGATACGGACAGCTACAATGAGCAGTTCTTC
D: .
J: TRBJ2-1
size: once
V: TRBV18

CDR3: CASSLDSGTGRNGYTF
DNA: TGTGCCAGCAGCTTAGATTCCGGGACAGGGCGGAATGGCTACACCTTC
D: TRBD1
J: TRBJ1-2
size: .
V: TRBV11-2

CDR3: CASSPQGGSTGELFF
DNA: TGTGCCAGCAGCCCGCAGGGTGGTAGCACCGGGGAGCTGTTTTTT
D: .
J: TRBJ2-2
size: .
V: TRBV9

CDR3: CASSLIDVGGEAFF
DNA: TGTGCCAGCAGCCTAATTGACGTGGGGGGTGAAGCTTTCTTT
D: .
J: TRBJ1-1
size: .
V: TRBV7-8

CDR3: CASSLVGQGIFGANVLTF
DNA: TGTGCCAGCAGCTTAGTGGGACAGGGGATTTTTGGGGCCAACGTCCTGACTTTC
D: TRBD1
J: TRBJ2-6
size: .
V: TRBV7-6

CDR3: CASSDGGEQFF
DNA: TGCGCCAGCAGTGACGGCGGTGAGCAGTTCTTC
D: .
J: TRBJ2-1
size: .
V: TRBV10-1

CDR3: CASSLGKQGVRDSPLHF
DNA: TGTGCCAGCAGCTTGGGAAAACAGGGAGTCCGGGATTCACCCCTCCACTTT
D: .
J: TRBJ1-6
size: .
V: TRBV5-4

CDR3: CASSLIGVPMNTEAFF
DNA: TGTGCCAGCAGCTTGATAGGGGTCCCCATGAACACTGAAGCTTTCTTT
D: .
J: TRBJ1-1
size: .
V: TRBV5-5

CDR3: CASLNSPGDGYTF
DNA: TGCGCCAGCCTAAATTCGCCGGGGGATGGCTACACCTTC
D: .
J: TRBJ1-2
size: .
V: TRBV10-2

CDR3: CASSLPRDRGYNEQFF
DNA: TGTGCCAGCAGCCTCCCAAGGGACAGGGGCTACAATGAGCAGTTCTTC
D: TRBD1
J: TRBJ2-1
size: .
V: TRBV7-9

CDR3: CASSLGTKQFF
DNA: TGCGCCAGCAGCCTCGGGACTAAGCAGTTCTTC
D: TRBD2
J: TRBJ2-1
size: .
V: TRBV10-1

CDR3: CASSLWDSQETQYF
DNA: TGTGCCAGCAGTTTGTGGGACTCCCAAGAGACCCAGTACTTC
D: .
J: TRBJ2-5
size: .
V: TRBV28

CDR3: CASSLKAGVPQAFF
DNA: TGTGCCAGCAGCTTAAAGGCAGGGGTTCCACAAGCTTTCTTT
D: .
J: TRBJ1-1
size: few
V: TRBV11-2

CDR3: CASSLDRFGELFF
DNA: TGCGCCAGCAGCTTGGACAGGTTCGGGGAGCTGTTTTTT
D: .
J: TRBJ2-2
size: .
V: TRBV5-1

CDR3: CATSRDVNKPYEQYF
DNA: TGTGCCACCAGCAGAGATGTAAACAAACCCTACGAGCAGTACTTC
D: .
J: TRBJ2-7
size: .
V: TRBV15

CDR3: CASSVLASSYEQYF
DNA: TGTGCCAGCAGTGTACTAGCAAGCTCCTACGAGCAGTACTTC
D: .
J: TRBJ2-7
size: .
V: TRBV7-9

CDR3: CASTVDQSSYNEQFF
DNA: TGTGCCAGCACAGTCGATCAATCCTCCTACAATGAGCAGTTCTTC
D: .
J: TRBJ2-1
size: once
V: TRBV28

CDR3: CASSFFWDLTGGAGETQYF
DNA: TGCGCCAGCAGCTTTTTCTGGGACCTGACAGGGGGCGCGGGGGAGACCCAGTACTTC
D: TRBD1
J: TRBJ2-5
size: .
V: TRBV5-1

CDR3: CASSPSGLKDREQFF
DNA: TGTGCCAGCAGCCCGAGCGGCTTGAAGGATCGTGAGCAGTTCTTC
D: .
J: TRBJ2-1
size: .
V: TRBV9

CDR3: CAIRNRVLDYEQYF
DNA: TGTGCCATCCGGAACAGGGTTCTCGATTACGAGCAGTACTTC
D: .
J: TRBJ2-7
size: .
V: TRBV10-3

CDR3: CASSLEGTAYGYTF
DNA: TGTGCCAGCAGCTTAGAAGGGACAGCCTATGGCTACACCTTC
D: TRBD1
J: TRBJ1-2
size: .
V: TRBV7-2

CDR3: CASSPYRGNTEAFF
DNA: TGTGCCAGCAGCCCATACAGGGGGAACACTGAAGCTTTCTTT
D: TRBD1
J: TRBJ1-1
size: .
V: TRBV11-2

CDR3: CATSRGTASYNSPLHF
DNA: TGTGCCACCAGCAGAGGGACAGCCTCCTATAATTCACCCCTCCACTTT
D: .
J: TRBJ1-6
size: .
V: TRBV15

CDR3: CASSLVETGAGELFF
DNA: TGTGCCAGCAGTTTAGTAGAGACAGGGGCCGGGGAGCTGTTTTTT
D: TRBD1
J: TRBJ2-2
size: .
V: TRBV28

CDR3: CSAGTGDYEQYF
DNA: TGCAGCGCTGGGACAGGGGACTACGAGCAGTACTTC
D: TRBD1
J: TRBJ2-7
size: .
V: TRBV29-1

CDR3: CASSSGIRQADEQYF
DNA: TGTGCCAGCAGCTCAGGTATTCGACAGGCCGACGAGCAGTACTTC
D: .
J: TRBJ2-7
size: once
V: TRBV13

CDR3: CASSQGPESWNTEAFF
DNA: TGTGCCAGCAGCCAAGGCCCAGAATCTTGGAACACTGAAGCTTTCTTT
D: .
J: TRBJ1-1
size: few
V: TRBV14

CDR3: CASSLGFREGFGNEQFF
DNA: TGCGCCAGCAGCTTGGGGTTTCGGGAGGGCTTCGGCAATGAGCAGTTCTTC
D: TRBD2
J: TRBJ2-1
size: .
V: TRBV5-1

CDR3: CASSWAGNTEAFF
DNA: TGTGCCAGCAGCTGGGCCGGGAACACTGAAGCTTTCTTT
D: .
J: TRBJ1-1
size: .
V: TRBV5-4